This T cell receptor (beta chain) was recorded in a study of cytomegalovirus exposure and HLA in healthy donors listed by TCRdb under 2017. Study-level background: In an earlier analysis of fewer than 750 of the donors, less than 350 Gb of sequence data and just under 120 million unique TCR beta sequences from roughly 190 million T cells were reported. An early release covering about 600 HLA-typed donors comprised 300 to 350 gigabases of sequencing data and tens of millions of unique TCR sequences. Of the 350 to 450 genotyped donors, over 70% fell in the genetic ancestry cluster associated with self-reported Caucasian donors. The study aimed to test whether signatures of past pathogen exposure could be identified by cataloging public T cell receptors. The study used immunosequencing to profile the T cell repertoires of approximately 690 subjects and linked those repertoires to cytomegalovirus serostatus. In addition to the first cohort of approximately 670 subjects, a separate validation cohort of 130 or so different subjects was used. The study combined high-throughput TCR immunosequencing, statistical association of individual TCRs with disease status, and machine learning to predict cytomegalovirus infection status. A later analysis re-examined previously published TCR beta repertoires from several hundred donors and added high-resolution HLA genotyping to investigate patterns of TCR occurrence. The later analysis used no new phenotypic data to find candidate immune exposures, relying instead on TCR beta sequences and their occurrence across donors. To decide whether each TCR beta V gene segment behaved as functional or pseudogenic, an earlier analysis of approximately 620 of the donors relied on high-throughput TCR beta sequencing. Donor age, sex, ethnicity and CMV serostatus were compiled alongside the repertoire data. A later genetic analysis took genome-wide SNP genotypes for about 55% of the 666 donors and used that subset as a discovery cohort. All discovery cohort repertoires had been generated on a single sequencing platform. HLA typing included class I and class II loci at four-digit resolution. The number of donors typed differed by locus, with 629-630 for A, B, C, DRB1 and DQB1, around 500 for DQA1, about 610 for DPA1, and around 430 for DPB1. About five DR-DQ haplotypes were treated as single units for association and clustering because of strong linkage in the cohort. Among almost 400 genotyped donors of the cohort, an average of about 240,000 unique TCR beta nucleotide sequences were sequenced per donor, roughly 20% of them non-productive. Study-level results and caveats: Assigning TCR associations to individual alleles was difficult when HLA alleles, especially DR and DQ, strongly co-occurred. According to a later analysis, most CMV-associated TCR beta chains appeared to be HLA-restricted, and the HLA associations seemed to be driven largely by CMV exposure. A later analysis reported that several top co-occurrence clusters appeared linked to parvovirus B19, influenza, CMV and Epstein-Barr virus. Linkage disequilibrium might explain the correlated functional status among segregating V segments, but an unknown experimental factor could not be excluded. The classifier was reported to diagnose cytomegalovirus status with high specificity and sensitivity in both the original cohort and the validation cohort. According to the authors, the approach could potentially be generalized to other disease states and immunological phenotypes. In a later analysis, the rate of TCR association differed among HLA loci, with DRB1 alleles having the most associated TCRs and HLA-C alleles having the fewest. Because the 87-base-pair reads could not distinguish some IMGT-functional V segments, including TRBV6-2 and TRBV6-3, those segments were excluded. In an earlier analysis of 587 of the donors, most TCR beta V segments were observed in productive rearrangements about 90% or about 30% of the time, broadly matching IMGT annotations. V-gene and J-gene trimming of TCR beta chains was associated with a missense DCLRE1C variant in a later genetic analysis, and the association was replicated in an independent cohort. According to a later genetic analysis, donors in an Asian-associated ancestry cluster had fewer N-insertions in productive TCRs than the approximately 670-donor mean. The cohort was sequenced for TCR beta chains only, and without alpha or paired-chain data the features that could be detected were limited. A group of highly shared sequence variants was considered likely to be a technical artifact of the sequencing pipeline. A further reported finding was that TCR beta sequences accurately predicted the HLA-A and HLA-B alleles for most subjects in the first cohort. Compared with equally common non-associated chains, HLA-associated TCR beta chains in a later analysis were more clonally expanded and had lower generation probabilities. The study gave a list of 150 to 200 TCR beta chains associated with cytomegalovirus. Across donors, most TCR sequences were observed very rarely, whereas some public TCRs were present in many individuals. CMV serostatus was the only immune exposure information available for the cohort. Because counts were too low, seventeen rarely observed V segments, including chromosome 9 orphons, were excluded from the earlier analysis of some 590 of the donors. Roughly uniform sequencing depth across donors was assumed in presence/absence analyses, although this assumption may not hold. At a false discovery rate of 0.05, a later analysis linked about 16,000 TCR beta sequences to specific HLA alleles. Three of the identified cytomegalovirus-associated TCR beta chains were confirmed in vitro to be specific for cytomegalovirus antigens. Because some donors lacked HLA typing at each locus, the association tests relied only on the typed subset.

The cohort comprised some 730 healthy bone marrow donors. At the time of sampling, all cohort members were nominally healthy, though unrecorded immune exposures were likely present. The donor was CMV seropositive and belonged to the group of 250 to 350 seropositive cohort members. Every donor gave a peripheral blood sample, and the peripheral blood mononuclear cells from that sample were used for TCR beta sequencing. The Qiagen DNeasy Blood Extraction Kit was used to extract genomic DNA from the blood cell samples. V is trimmed back by 2 bases and J by 9 bases, and the junction contains 7 bases that no gene match accounts for. The CDR3 goes from the cysteine to the phenylalanine over 14 residues. Only CDR3 DNA remains: 42 bases, in frame from the first base. Via the germline V gene, CDR1 is KGHSY and CDR2 FQNENV. A word on this clone: The clone's antigen remains unknown. No base-level quality is on record; no much larger clone is a single base apart.

Library method: the immunoSEQ multiplex PCR assay. A mixture of 60 forward primers for TCR Vbeta segments and 13 reverse primers for TCR Jbeta segments was used in the multiplex PCR. The CDR3 region of rearranged TCR beta genes was amplified from genomic DNA by a multiplex PCR assay. On the Illumina HiSeq System, the amplified TCR beta libraries were sequenced as 87-base-pair reads. The source study handled its data this way. A later analysis counted about 80 million unique TCR beta chains across the 690 or so repertoires, and around 9.9 million of these chains were shared by at least two donors. A nearest-neighbor algorithm error-corrected the raw reads and collapsed the reads into unique sequences, merging closely related sequences to remove PCR and sequencing errors. V, D and J gene segments were assigned by aligning CDR3 sequences to IMGT reference sequences. For a sequence to be retained, a match of at least six nucleotides to both a V gene segment and a J gene segment was required. Rearrangements were classified as productive when the CDR3 lacked stop codons and remained in frame with V and J, and all other rearrangements were classified as non-productive. CDR3 was defined according to IMGT convention as the region running from the second conserved V-encoded cysteine to the conserved J-encoded phenylalanine. In an earlier analysis of 587 of the donors, sequences lacking an unambiguous match to a single V gene segment were excluded. In an earlier analysis of about 590 of the donors, a V segment was called functional when productive rearrangements were above 56.7%, and segregating when the standard deviation between donors exceeded 5%. A statistical classification framework was built to diagnose cytomegalovirus status from the catalog of TCR beta chain sequences. In a later analysis, TCR nucleotide sequences were compared against IMGT/GENE-DB human TR gene sequences so that V and J genes could be assigned. The TCRdist pipeline was used in a later analysis to assign CDR3 sequences and most-parsimonious VDJ recombination scenarios. In a later analysis, each TCR beta chain was defined by its CDR3 amino acid sequence together with its V-gene family, and reads lacking a unique V-gene family were excluded. A later analysis removed 592 highly shared, low-generation-probability nucleotide sequences to deal with suspected cross-contamination and a sequencing artifact. For each public chain, a later analysis derived a clonal expansion index from normalized ranks of inferred template counts within each repertoire. Generation probabilities in a later analysis came from a VDJ recombination model fitted to out-of-frame rearrangements, and those results were checked against IGoR. In a later analysis, hypergeometric tests were used to score TCR-TCR, TCR-HLA and TCR-CMV co-occurrence, with a repertoire-size bias correction applied to TCR pairs. False discovery rates were estimated in a later analysis by permuting HLA or CMV assignments 20 times. In a later analysis, co-occurring TCRs were grouped with DBSCAN, and TCRdist sequence similarity was added when clustering was performed within HLA-allele-positive subsets. Repertoires with fewer than 30,000 or more than 120,000 public chains, plus five repertoires with anomalous nucleotide sharing, were excluded from co-occurrence clustering. Sourced from immuneACCESS, this table was stored by TCRdb with only in-frame sequences that have V and J called. A share of the clones is absent; for the studies checked, an unresolved V gene accounts for under half, and the remainder has no known explanation. V and J calls and clone size are as listed in that table; D and trimming were resolved from the DNA. For this sample the table gives some 120,000 clones, of which 74% were detected only once. The top ten hold approximately 6.4% of the sample.

Sequencing used PBMCs. The rearrangement combines TRBV16 with TRBJ1-5, with 7 central nucleotides matching TRBD1. The source of this sequence is a woman aged 45-65 years in good health and CMV-seropositive. CDR3 loop: CASSQMGGDRPQHF. The sequenced DNA: TGTGCCAGCAGCCAAATGGGCGGGGACAGGCCCCAGCATTTT.